The 10 T cell receptor beta chains below come from one sample, sequenced in a study of blood T cell repertoires in COVID-19. Using immunoSEQ multiplex PCR, the repertoire was profiled, and TCRdb retains in-frame clones only, with some absent. The sample includes about 50,000 clones, around 81% of them seen just once. The sequencing input was peripheral blood. These receptors were collected from a man between 65 and 85 years old with active COVID-19.

This sequence joins TRBV27 and TRBJ1-4, with D perhaps TRBD1 (6 bases). The germline V and J ends were trimmed by 5 bases and 3 bases, with 13 bases remaining between them. The CDR3 contains 15 residues. Germline V lookup: CDR1 MNHEY, CDR2 SMNVEV (reference sequence). The CDR3 region is CASSATGLANEKLFF. Here the CDR3 DNA reads TGTGCCAGCAGTGCTACAGGGTTGGCTAATGAAAAACTGTTTTTT.

The chain links TRBV4-2 to TRBJ2-3; D might be TRBD1 (6 bases). The length of the CDR3 is 17 residues. Germline CDR1 and CDR2: LGHNA and YNFKEQ. Trimming cost V 6 bases and J 6 bases, with 25 bases left between them. CDR3 amino acids: CASSVSDSSFSGDTQYF. The CDR3 DNA follows: TGTGCCAGCAGTGTCTCGGACAGCTCTTTTTCCGGGGATACGCAGTATTTT.

The CDR3 nucleotides are TGTGCCAGTAGTGCGTTCCTAGCGTTGGGAGAGACCCAGTACTTC. It yields the protein CASSAFLALGETQYF. J is TRBJ2-5 and V is TRBV19; weak D call: TRBD2 (6 bases). CDR3 length: 15 amino acids. Germline lookup yields CDR1 LNHDA and CDR2 SQIVND (reference sequence). The ends were cut back, 5 bases at V and 4 bases at J, with 17 bases in the middle.

The rearrangement joins TRBV7-9 to TRBJ2-7; D not resolved. CDR1 SEHNR and CDR2 FQNEAQ come from the germline V gene (reference sequence). The germline V and J ends were trimmed by 5 bases and 3 bases, with 17 bases remaining between them. The CDR3 covers 15 residues. CDR3 DNA sequence: TGTGCCAGCAGCACCACCGAGCTCCTACGCTACGAGCAGTACTTC. Protein: CASSTTELLRYEQYF.

This chain connects TRBV6-1 to TRBJ1-6; 7 nucleotides agree with TRBD1. This CDR3 has 15 residues. The V gene end was trimmed by 3 bases and the J gene end by 6 bases; junction bases not matched to a gene: 5. Germline CDR1 reads MNHNS; CDR2 reads SASEGT. The CDR3 DNA is TGTGCCAGCAGTGATGGGACAGTCTCTAATTCACCCCTCCACTTT. It is translated as CASSDGTVSNSPLHF.

This clone was observed a single time. The rearrangement joins TRBV27 to TRBJ2-3; 7 positions agree with TRBD2. Germline trimming cut 4 bases from V and 4 bases from J; bases unmatched to any gene: 14. The germline V gene has CDR1 MNHEY and CDR2 SMNVEV (reference sequence). CDR3 length equals 17 residues. CDR3 residues: CASSSERRSGAADTQYF. In nucleotides, the CDR3 is TGTGCCAGCAGTTCTGAAAGACGCAGCGGGGCCGCAGATACGCAGTATTTT.

The CDR3: CASSEVRGQRNTEAFF. The CDR3 region has the DNA TGTGCCAGCAGTGAAGTGCGGGGACAGCGGAACACTGAAGCTTTCTTT. The V and J genes are TRBV6-1 and TRBJ1-1; 7 nucleotides agree with TRBD1. The CDR3 sequence is 16 residues long. The V gene end was trimmed by 1 base and the J gene end by 1 base; junction bases not matched to a gene: 6. Germline assignment: CDR1 MNHNS and CDR2 SASEGT.

The chain links TRBV5-4 to TRBJ2-2; 8 bases fit TRBD2. The CDR3 is made up of 17 amino acids. Germline-derived CDR1 and CDR2 are SGHNT and YYREEE (reference sequence). With 0 bases clipped from V and 4 bases from J, the junction kept 8 bases outside the gene matches. The CDR3 sequence is CASSLGGLAGFTGELFF. The CDR3 nucleotides are TGTGCCAGCAGCTTGGGGGGTCTAGCGGGTTTCACCGGGGAGCTGTTTTTT. The full variable domain, its missing parts supplied by reference TRBV5-4 and TRBJ2-2, is ETGVTQSPTHLIKTRGQQVTLRCSSQSGHNTVSWYQQALGQGPQFIFQYYREEENGRGNFPPRFSGLQFPNYSSELNVNALELDDSALYLCASSLGGLAGFTGELFFGEGSRLTVL.

The chain has TRBV7-3 and TRBJ2-6; D is perhaps TRBD2 (5 bases). CDR3 size: 18 residues. Germline CDR1 and CDR2: SGHTA and FQGTGA. Between the trimmed V and J ends, which lost 5 bases and 1 base, there was a span of 18 bases. The CDR3 here is CASSTGLGLPSGANVLTF. The CDR3 DNA reads TGTGCCAGCAGCACGGGGTTGGGTCTCCCTTCTGGGGCCAACGTCCTGACTTTC. The variable domain in full, completed from reference TRBV7-3 and TRBJ2-6, reads GAGVSQTPSNKVTEKGKYVELRCDPISGHTALYWYRQSLGQGPEFLIYFQGTGAADDSGLPNDRFFAVRPEGSVSTLKIQRTERGDSAVYLCASSTGLGLPSGANVLTFGAGSRLTVL.

This chain links TRBV18 with TRBJ1-1; D is undetermined. V lost 2 bases to trimming and J lost 2 bases, with 12 bases between them. CDR3 size: 15 residues. CDR1 and CDR2 (germline): KGHSH, LQKENI. CDR3 amino acids: CASSPSVQSNTEAFF. The CDR3 DNA is TGTGCCAGCTCACCATCTGTTCAGTCCAACACTGAAGCTTTCTTT.